This T cell receptor (beta chain) is drawn from a study of spatial heterogeneity in lung cancer. The V gene lost 0 bases and the J gene lost 1 base, with 12 bases spanning the gap. This CDR3 is 15 amino acids long. Germline-derived CDR1 and CDR2 are DFQATT and SNEGSKA (reference sequence). In this sample, this clonotype turned up a few times. Indicated time point: blood at routine non-recurrence follow-up after resection. TCRdb re-called the 5' RACE reads through MiXCR, storing one row per CDR3 protein. This table holds roughly 72,000 distinct CDR3 sequences, 8% to 9% found once. The chain couples TRBV20-1 to TRBJ1-1; no clear D gene. This TCR came from a female donor with early-stage non-small cell lung cancer. This material consisted of PBMCs, taken at follow-up. The CDR3, as DNA: TGCAGTGCTAGAGATAGAGCGCAGTCGAACACTGAAGCTTTCTTT. Translating it yields CSARDRAQSNTEAFF.